The rows below give T cell receptor beta chains drawn from one sample of a study of CD8 T cells in ankylosing spondylitis. TCRdb redid the calling of the 5' RACE reads with MiXCR, one entry per CDR3 protein. The sample contains approximately 520,000 distinct CDR3 sequences, about 5.7% of which appear only once. The sample comprised blood, either unsorted or a sorted T cell fraction (not recorded which). These receptor sequences come from a male donor with ankylosing spondylitis. Both conserved end residues are part of each CDR3. Fields, in order: clone size, D gene, V gene, J gene, CDR3 protein, CDR3 DNA. The D gene is left open where the match is weak. Clone size is stated in some rows and not others, as once, few, many or a class when expanded.

.,.,TRBV6-6,TRBJ2-3,CASNGLGADTQYF,TGTGCCAGCAACGGACTGGGAGCAGATACGCAGTATTTT
many,.,TRBV5-1,TRBJ1-6,CASSNRQDYNSPLHF,TGCGCCAGCAGCAACAGACAGGACTATAATTCACCCCTCCACTTT
few,.,TRBV6-5,TRBJ1-1,CASSYDLGDTEAFF,TGTGCCAGCAGTTATGACTTAGGGGACACTGAAGCTTTCTTT
many,TRBD1,TRBV6-2/TRBV6-3,TRBJ1-2,CASSYSGTGPPNYGYTF,TGTGCCAGCAGTTACTCCGGGACAGGACCACCTAACTATGGCTACACCTTC
many,TRBD2,TRBV20-1,TRBJ2-2,CSAPLSRSGGPTGELFF,TGCAGTGCCCCCCTTTCACGTAGCGGGGGACCTACCGGGGAGCTGTTTTTT
few,.,TRBV18,TRBJ2-1,CASSPGAGGNEQFF,TGTGCCAGCTCCCCAGGGGCAGGGGGGAATGAGCAGTTCTTC
few,TRBD2,TRBV6-1,TRBJ2-3,CASSHRGRGFPDTQYF,TGTGCCAGCAGCCACCGGGGGAGGGGTTTCCCAGATACGCAGTATTTT
many,TRBD1,TRBV10-3,TRBJ1-4,CAISESSWTGHVGEKLFF,TGTGCCATCAGTGAGTCGAGTTGGACAGGGCACGTCGGTGAAAAACTGTTTTTT
.,.,TRBV13,TRBJ1-4,CASSTGPYEKLFF,TGTGCCAGCAGCACCGGGCCTTATGAAAAACTGTTTTTT
many,.,TRBV10-3,TRBJ1-1,CAISVRAGWNTEAFF,TGTGCCATCAGTGTTAGGGCAGGTTGGAACACTGAAGCTTTCTTT
few,.,TRBV3-1,TRBJ2-5,CASSQEENPPETQYF,TGTGCCAGCAGCCAAGAAGAAAACCCTCCGGAGACCCAGTACTTC
many,.,TRBV7-2,TRBJ2-7,CASSRRQNSYEQYF,TGTGCCAGCAGCAGACGACAGAACTCCTACGAGCAGTACTTC
many,TRBD2,TRBV20-1,TRBJ2-5,CSARDRAGGQETQYF,TGCAGTGCTAGAGATAGGGCGGGGGGACAAGAGACCCAGTACTTC
many,.,TRBV7-3,TRBJ1-1,CASSETGGGPYEAFF,TGTGCCAGCAGCGAAACCGGGGGGGGACCCTATGAAGCTTTCTTT
.,TRBD1,TRBV7-9,TRBJ2-5,CASSLGTGDWETQYF,TGTGCCAGCAGCCTTGGGACAGGGGATTGGGAGACCCAGTACTTC
many,.,TRBV7-9,TRBJ2-3,CASSRWDILSDTQYF,TGTGCCAGCAGCCGATGGGACATTTTATCAGATACGCAGTATTTT
many,TRBD1,TRBV11-2,TRBJ2-1,CASPAGTGQDEQFF,TGTGCCAGTCCCGCCGGGACAGGGCAGGATGAGCAGTTCTTC
.,.,TRBV30,TRBJ2-5,CAWGRGVETQYF,TGTGCCTGGGGAAGGGGAGTTGAGACCCAGTACTTC
many,.,TRBV28,TRBJ2-1,CASSPAIPYNEQFF,TGTGCCAGCAGCCCGGCCATACCCTACAATGAGCAGTTCTTC
many,TRBD2,TRBV12-3/TRBV12-4,TRBJ2-1,CASSARREGQGEQFF,TGTGCCAGCAGCGCCCGGCGGGAGGGCCAGGGTGAGCAGTTCTTC
many,.,TRBV5-5,TRBJ1-1,CASSPPGSMNTEAFF,TGTGCCAGCAGCCCGCCGGGGTCTATGAACACTGAAGCTTTCTTT
many,TRBD2,TRBV12-3/TRBV12-4,TRBJ2-5,CASSLGTSGSETQYF,TGTGCCAGCAGCCTCGGGACTAGCGGGAGTGAGACCCAGTACTTC
many,TRBD2,TRBV5-1,TRBJ2-1,CASSFLSGGAWEQFF,TGCGCCAGCAGCTTCCTTAGCGGGGGGGCCTGGGAGCAGTTCTTC
many,.,TRBV7-2,TRBJ1-2,CASSLVGQSYGYTF,TGTGCCAGCAGCTTAGTGGGGCAGAGCTATGGCTACACCTTC
.,.,TRBV20-1,TRBJ2-1,CSAPYRGSSSYNEQFF,TGCAGTGCACCTTATCGGGGCTCAAGCTCCTACAATGAGCAGTTCTTC
many,.,TRBV27,TRBJ2-7,CASSPSSPLYEQYF,TGTGCCAGCAGTCCAAGTAGTCCCCTCTACGAGCAGTACTTC
.,.,TRBV6-2/TRBV6-3,TRBJ2-4,CASSYSSSRTKNIQYF,TGTGCCAGCAGTTACTCTTCCAGTAGAACCAAAAACATTCAGTACTTC
few,TRBD1,TRBV3-1,TRBJ1-1,CASSLGTANRAFF,TGTGCCAGCAGCCTCGGGACAGCAAATAGAGCTTTCTTT
.,TRBD1,TRBV5-1,TRBJ1-6,CASSLGSRDRDSPLHF,TGCGCCAGCAGCTTGGGATCCCGGGACAGAGATTCACCCCTCCACTTT
many,.,TRBV4-2,TRBJ2-1,CASSPARVNEQFF,TGTGCCAGCAGCCCCGCCAGGGTGAATGAGCAGTTCTTC
few,TRBD2,TRBV20-1,TRBJ2-1,CSAGGFGAGAYNEQFF,TGCAGTGCTGGGGGATTTGGAGCGGGGGCTTACAATGAGCAGTTCTTC